Only a few counts were recorded for the clone carrying this T cell receptor beta chain. Authors' methods: Amplification of reference gene primers was used by the study to estimate nucleated cell counts. TCRdb's table, derived via immunoSEQ multiplex PCR, lists solely in-frame clones and lacks some. That table furnishes V, J and clone size, whereas the DNA furnished D and trimming. The sample holds over 350,000 clones, more than 75% seen once. Participant-given clinical history determined each cohort assignment. Recovered status applied to Cohort 3 donors who had two consecutive negative PCRs. It also applied to those with clearance or with symptom resolution. The data derive from a study of blood T cell repertoires in COVID-19. Overall study: Acute and convalescent COVID-19 specimens originated in the United States, Italy and Spain.

The receptor's source is a young woman who had recovered from COVID-19. The material sequenced was PBMCs or T cells enriched from blood (not recorded which).

The CDR3 loop is CASSWRLRGPVSYEQYF. The CDR3 DNA follows: TGTGCCAGTAGTTGGAGGTTGCGGGGTCCAGTCTCCTACGAGCAGTACTTC. The gene calls are TRBV19 and TRBJ2-7; weak D call: TRBD2 (6 bases). The CDR3 consists of 17 residues. V lost 5 bases and J 0 bases, leaving 20 bases between the germline ends. Per the germline V gene, CDR1 is LNHDA and CDR2 is SQIVND (reference sequence). The full variable domain, in which reference TRBV19 and TRBJ2-7 provide the parts outside the CDR3, is DGGITQSPKYLFRKEGQNVTLSCEQNLNHDAMYWYRQDPGQGLRLIYYSQIVNDFQKGDIAEGYSVSREKKESFPLTVTSAQKNPTAFYLCASSWRLRGPVSYEQYFGPGTRLTVT.